This TCR beta chain comes out of a study of human T cells and chemical hapten exposure. For the study at large: Scalp application of diphenylcyclopropenone was performed weekly in patients across the entire roughly 22-week study. The study, taken as a whole, reports: No shift was seen in TCRs above 1 in 1000 frequency with DPC sensitization.

The time point here: patch test 2, 6 weeks after DPC sensitization. Treatment noted: therapeutic diphenylcyclopropenone sensitization with weekly scalp DPC. Patients had alopecia, were aged 18 to 70, and were not pregnant. This clonotype showed up just a few times. Its antigen remains unidentified. From the RACE reads, TCRdb called clonotypes with MiXCR, one entry per CDR3 protein. Of fewer than 95,000 distinct CDR3 sequences listed, roughly 9.6% were seen once; the top ten hold less than 2.5%. Germline V gene sequence: CDR1 SEHNR, CDR2 FQNEAQ (reference sequence). This CDR3 is built from 14 residues. Between the trimmed V and J ends, which lost 2 bases and 4 bases, there was a span of 9 bases.

This clonotype was sampled from a man aged 35 to 55 with alopecia areata. Some clones in this sample may be carry-over from other donors' samples. This chain uses TRBV7-9 with TRBJ1-5; D is perhaps TRBD1 (6 bases). Sequences were derived from whole blood, sampled in connection with sensitization to the hapten diphenylcyclopropenone (DPC). This chain's CDR3 is CASSLPGQNQPQHF. The CDR3 nucleotides read TGTGCCAGCAGCTTACCCGGACAGAATCAGCCCCAGCATTTT.